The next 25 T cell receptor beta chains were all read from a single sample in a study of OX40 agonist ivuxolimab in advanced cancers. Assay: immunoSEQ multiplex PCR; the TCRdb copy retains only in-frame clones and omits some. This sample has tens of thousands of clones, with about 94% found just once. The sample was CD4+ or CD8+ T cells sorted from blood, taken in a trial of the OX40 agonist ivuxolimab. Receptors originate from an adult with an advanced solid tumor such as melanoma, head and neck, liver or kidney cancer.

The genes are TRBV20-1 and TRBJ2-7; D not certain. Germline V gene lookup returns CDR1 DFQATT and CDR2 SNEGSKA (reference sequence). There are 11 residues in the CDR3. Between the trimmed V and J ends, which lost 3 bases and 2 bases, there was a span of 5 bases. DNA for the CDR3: TGCAGTGCTAGCCCAGCCTACGAGCAGTACTTC. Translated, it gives CSASPAYEQYF.

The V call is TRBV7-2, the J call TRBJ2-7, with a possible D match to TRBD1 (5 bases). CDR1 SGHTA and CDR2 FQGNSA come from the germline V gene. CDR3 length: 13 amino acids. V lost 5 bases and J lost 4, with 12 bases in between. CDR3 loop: CASSLYDSYEQYF. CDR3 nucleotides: TGTGCCAGCAGCCTATACGACAGTTACGAGCAGTACTTC.

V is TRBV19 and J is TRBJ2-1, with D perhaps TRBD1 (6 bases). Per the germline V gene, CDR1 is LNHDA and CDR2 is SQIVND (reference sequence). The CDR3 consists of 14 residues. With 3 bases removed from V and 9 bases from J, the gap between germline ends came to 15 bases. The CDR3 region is CASSIDGGGGEQFF. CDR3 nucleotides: TGTGCCAGTAGTATTGATGGGGGCGGCGGTGAGCAGTTCTTC.

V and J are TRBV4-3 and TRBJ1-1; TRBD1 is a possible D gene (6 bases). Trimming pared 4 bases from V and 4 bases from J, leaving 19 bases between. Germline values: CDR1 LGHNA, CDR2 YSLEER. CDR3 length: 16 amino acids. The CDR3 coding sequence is TGCGCCAGCAGCCCAGCCGGGGGGGCAGGGCTCACTGAAGCTTTCTTT. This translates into CASSPAGGAGLTEAFF.

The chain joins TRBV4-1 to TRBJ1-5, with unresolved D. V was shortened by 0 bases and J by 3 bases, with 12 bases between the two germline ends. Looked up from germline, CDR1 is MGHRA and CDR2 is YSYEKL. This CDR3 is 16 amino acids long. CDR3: CASSQDLGGYNQPQHF. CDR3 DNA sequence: TGCGCCAGCAGCCAAGATCTTGGCGGATACAATCAGCCCCAGCATTTT.

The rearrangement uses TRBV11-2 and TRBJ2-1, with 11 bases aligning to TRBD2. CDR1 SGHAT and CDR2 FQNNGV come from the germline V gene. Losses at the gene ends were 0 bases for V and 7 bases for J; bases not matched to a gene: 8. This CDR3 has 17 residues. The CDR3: CASSLDPLAGVGNEQFF. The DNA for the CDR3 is TGTGCCAGCAGCTTAGATCCACTAGCGGGAGTTGGAAATGAGCAGTTCTTC.

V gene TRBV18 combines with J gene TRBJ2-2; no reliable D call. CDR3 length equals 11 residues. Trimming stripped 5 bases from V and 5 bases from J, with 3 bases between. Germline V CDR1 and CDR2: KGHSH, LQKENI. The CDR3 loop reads CASSGTGELFF. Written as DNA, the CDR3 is TGTGCCAGCTCAGGGACCGGGGAGCTGTTTTTT.

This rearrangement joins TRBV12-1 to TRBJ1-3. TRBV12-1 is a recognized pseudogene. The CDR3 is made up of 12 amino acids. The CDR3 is CASSLEAKPRDF. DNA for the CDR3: TGTGCCAGCAGCCTTGAAGCCAAACCGAGAGATTTT.

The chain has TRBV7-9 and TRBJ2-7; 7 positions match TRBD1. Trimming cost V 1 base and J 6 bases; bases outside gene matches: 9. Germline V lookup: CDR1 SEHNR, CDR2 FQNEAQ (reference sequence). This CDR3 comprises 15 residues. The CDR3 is CASSLEMTGSSEQYF. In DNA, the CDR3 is TGTGCCAGCAGCTTAGAAATGACAGGGTCTTCCGAGCAGTACTTC.

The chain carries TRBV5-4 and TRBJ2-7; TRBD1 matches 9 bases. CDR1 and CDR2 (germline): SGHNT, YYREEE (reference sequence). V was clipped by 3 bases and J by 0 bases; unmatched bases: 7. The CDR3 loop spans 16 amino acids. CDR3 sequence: CASSSGTGFSSYEQYF. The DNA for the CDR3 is TGTGCCAGCAGCTCCGGGACAGGGTTCAGCTCCTACGAGCAGTACTTC.

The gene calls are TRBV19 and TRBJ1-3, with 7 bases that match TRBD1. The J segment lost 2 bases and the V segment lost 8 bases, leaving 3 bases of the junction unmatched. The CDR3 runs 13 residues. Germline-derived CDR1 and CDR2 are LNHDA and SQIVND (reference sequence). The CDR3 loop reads CASGGTAGNTIYF. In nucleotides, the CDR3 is TGTGCCAGTGGGGGGACAGCTGGAAACACCATATATTTT.

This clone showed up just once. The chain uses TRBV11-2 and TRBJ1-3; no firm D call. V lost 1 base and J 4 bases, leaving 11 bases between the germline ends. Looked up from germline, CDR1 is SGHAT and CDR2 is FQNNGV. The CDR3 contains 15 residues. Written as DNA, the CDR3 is TGTGCCAGCAGCTTAGGAGTAACGGAAGGAAACACCATATATTTT. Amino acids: CASSLGVTEGNTIYF.

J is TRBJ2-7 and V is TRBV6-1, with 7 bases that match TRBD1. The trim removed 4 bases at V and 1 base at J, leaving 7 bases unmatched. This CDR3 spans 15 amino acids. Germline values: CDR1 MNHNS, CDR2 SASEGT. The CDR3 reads CASSAWDRPSYEQYF. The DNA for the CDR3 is TGTGCCAGCAGTGCCTGGGACAGACCATCCTACGAGCAGTACTTC.

This chain's CDR3 is CASSYSGLAGAYEQYF. Written as DNA, the CDR3 is TGTGCCAGCAGTTACTCAGGGTTAGCGGGAGCCTACGAGCAGTACTTC. The chain recombines TRBV6-5 with TRBJ2-7; 9 bases fit TRBD2. Unmatched junction bases numbered 5, after V lost 0 bases and J lost 2 bases. Germline CDR1 MNHEY, CDR2 SVGAGI. This CDR3 is built from 16 residues.

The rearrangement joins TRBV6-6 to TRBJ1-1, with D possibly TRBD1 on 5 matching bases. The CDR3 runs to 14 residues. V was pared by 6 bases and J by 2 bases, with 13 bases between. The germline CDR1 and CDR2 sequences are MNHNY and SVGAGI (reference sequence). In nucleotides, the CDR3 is TGTGCCAGCAGCAACGGGGCGAGTAACACTGAAGCTTTCTTT. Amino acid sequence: CASSNGASNTEAFF.

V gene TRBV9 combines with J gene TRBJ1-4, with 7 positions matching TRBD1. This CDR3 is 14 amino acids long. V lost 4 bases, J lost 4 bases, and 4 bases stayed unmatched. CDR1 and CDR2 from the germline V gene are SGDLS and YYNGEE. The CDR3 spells CASSRQGVNEKLFF. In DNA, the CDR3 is TGTGCCAGCAGCCGTCAGGGGGTTAATGAAAAACTGTTTTTT.

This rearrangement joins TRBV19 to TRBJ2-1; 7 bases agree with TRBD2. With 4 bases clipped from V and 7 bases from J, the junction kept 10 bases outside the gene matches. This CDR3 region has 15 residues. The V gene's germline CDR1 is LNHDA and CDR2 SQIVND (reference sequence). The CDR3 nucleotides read TGTGCCAGTAGTACCGCGGGCGGGAGAGGTAATGAGCAGTTCTTC. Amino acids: CASSTAGGRGNEQFF.

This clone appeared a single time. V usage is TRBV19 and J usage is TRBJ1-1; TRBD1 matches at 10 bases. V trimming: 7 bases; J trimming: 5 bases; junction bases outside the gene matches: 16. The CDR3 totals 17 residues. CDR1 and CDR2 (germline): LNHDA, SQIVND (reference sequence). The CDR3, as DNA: TGTGCCAGTATCCCCGACGACAGGGGGCGAAGGCGGACTGAAGCTTTCTTT. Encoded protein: CASIPDDRGRRRTEAFF.

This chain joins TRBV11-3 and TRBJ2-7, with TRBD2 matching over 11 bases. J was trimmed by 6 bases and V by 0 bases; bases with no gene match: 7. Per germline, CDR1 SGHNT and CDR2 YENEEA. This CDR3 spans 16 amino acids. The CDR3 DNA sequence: TGTGCCAGCAGCTTAGATACCCCACTAGCGGGAGCCGAGCAGTACTTC. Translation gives CASSLDTPLAGAEQYF.

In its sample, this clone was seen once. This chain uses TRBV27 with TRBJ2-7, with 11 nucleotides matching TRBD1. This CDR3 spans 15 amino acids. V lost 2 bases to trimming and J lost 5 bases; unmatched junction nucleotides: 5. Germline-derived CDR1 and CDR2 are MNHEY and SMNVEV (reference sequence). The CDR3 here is CASSLMGQGVNEQYF. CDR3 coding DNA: TGTGCCAGCAGTTTAATGGGACAGGGGGTTAACGAGCAGTACTTC.

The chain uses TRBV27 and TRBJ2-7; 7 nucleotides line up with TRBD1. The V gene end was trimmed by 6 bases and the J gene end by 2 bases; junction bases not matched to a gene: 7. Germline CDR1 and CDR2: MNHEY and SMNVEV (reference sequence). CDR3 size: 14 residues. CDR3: CASRPPDRAYEQYF. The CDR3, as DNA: TGTGCCAGCAGACCACCAGACAGGGCCTACGAGCAGTACTTC.

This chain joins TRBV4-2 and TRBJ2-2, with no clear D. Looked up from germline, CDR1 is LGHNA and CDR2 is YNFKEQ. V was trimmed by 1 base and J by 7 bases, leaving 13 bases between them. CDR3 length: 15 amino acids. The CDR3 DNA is TGTGCCAGCAGCCAAGGTGATAGCCGCGGCGGGGAGCTGTTTTTT. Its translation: CASSQGDSRGGELFF.

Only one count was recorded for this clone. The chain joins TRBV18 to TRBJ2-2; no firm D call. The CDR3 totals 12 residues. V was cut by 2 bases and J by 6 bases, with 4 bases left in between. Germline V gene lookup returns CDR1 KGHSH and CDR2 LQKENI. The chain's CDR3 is CASSPVAGELFF. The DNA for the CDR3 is TGTGCCAGCTCACCAGTGGCCGGGGAGCTGTTTTTT.

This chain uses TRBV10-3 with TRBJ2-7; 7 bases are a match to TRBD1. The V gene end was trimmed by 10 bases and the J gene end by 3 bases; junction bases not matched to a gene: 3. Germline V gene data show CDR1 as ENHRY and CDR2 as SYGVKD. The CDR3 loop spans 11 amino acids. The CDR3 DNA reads TGTGCCACCCGGGACAGCTACGAGCAGTACTTC. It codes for CATRDSYEQYF.

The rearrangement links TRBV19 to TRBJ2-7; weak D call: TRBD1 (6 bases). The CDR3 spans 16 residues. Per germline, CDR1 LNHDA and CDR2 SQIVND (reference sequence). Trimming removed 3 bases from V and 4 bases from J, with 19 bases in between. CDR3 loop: CASSMGGTGIIYEQYF. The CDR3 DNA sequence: TGTGCCAGTAGTATGGGTGGAACAGGGATCATTTACGAGCAGTACTTC.